The TCR beta chain under discussion was sequenced for a study of post-analysis software for immune sequencing data. Study-wide results and caveats: For normalized Chao1 diversity, multiple sclerosis patients scored significantly lower than controls did. About 5 TRBV segments (TRBV5-6, TRBV5-1 and TRBV20-1 among them) occurred more frequently in patients than in controls.

Every TCR beta cDNA library bore unique molecular identifiers. TCRdb ran MiXCR on the PCR reads and lists one entry per CDR3 protein. In the table there are 550,000 to 700,000 distinct CDR3 sequences, around 40% of which are singletons. Details on this clonotype: As yet, its antigen is unknown.

Germline V gene sequence: CDR1 SGHRS, CDR2 YFSETQ. The CDR3 is made up of 19 amino acids. Trimming pared 2 bases from V and 0 bases from J, leaving 21 bases between. The specimen was blood. This sequence was found in a girl aged 10 to 17 with multiple sclerosis. This chain links TRBV5-1 with TRBJ2-1; D possibly matches TRBD1 or TRBD2 (5 bases each). CDR3 coding DNA: TGCGCCAGCAGCTTCAACGGGACCGGATATTTAAGCTCCTACAATGAGCAGTTCTTC. The encoded protein is CASSFNGTGYLSSYNEQFF.